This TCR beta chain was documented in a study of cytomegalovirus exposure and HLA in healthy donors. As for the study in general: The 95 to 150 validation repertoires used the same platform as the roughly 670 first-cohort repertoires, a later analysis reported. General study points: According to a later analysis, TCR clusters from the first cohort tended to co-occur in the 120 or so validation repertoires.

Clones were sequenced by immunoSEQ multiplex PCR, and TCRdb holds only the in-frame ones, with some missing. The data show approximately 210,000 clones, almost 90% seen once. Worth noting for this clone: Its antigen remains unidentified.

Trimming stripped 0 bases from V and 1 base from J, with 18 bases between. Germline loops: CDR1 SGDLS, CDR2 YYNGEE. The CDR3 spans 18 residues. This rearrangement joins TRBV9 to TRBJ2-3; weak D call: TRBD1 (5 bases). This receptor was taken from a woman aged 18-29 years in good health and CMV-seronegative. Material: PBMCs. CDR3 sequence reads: CASSVAEAREMGTDTQYF. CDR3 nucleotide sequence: TGTGCCAGCAGCGTAGCAGAAGCCAGGGAAATGGGCACAGATACGCAGTATTTT.